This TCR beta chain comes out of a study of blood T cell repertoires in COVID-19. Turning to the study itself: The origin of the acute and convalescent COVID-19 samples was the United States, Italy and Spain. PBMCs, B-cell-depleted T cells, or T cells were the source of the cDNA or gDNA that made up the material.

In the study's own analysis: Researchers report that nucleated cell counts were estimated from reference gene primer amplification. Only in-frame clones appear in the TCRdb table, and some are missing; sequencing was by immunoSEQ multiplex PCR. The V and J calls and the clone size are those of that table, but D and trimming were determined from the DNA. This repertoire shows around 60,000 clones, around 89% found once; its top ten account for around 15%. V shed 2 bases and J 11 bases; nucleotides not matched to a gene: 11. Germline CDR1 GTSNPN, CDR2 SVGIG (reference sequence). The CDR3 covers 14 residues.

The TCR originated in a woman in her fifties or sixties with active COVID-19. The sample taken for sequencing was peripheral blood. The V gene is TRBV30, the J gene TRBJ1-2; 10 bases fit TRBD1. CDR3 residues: CAWSSWGQGTRYTF. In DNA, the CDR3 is TGTGCCTGGAGTTCCTGGGGACAGGGGACTAGGTACACCTTC.